This T cell receptor beta chain was recovered during a study of T cell changes during pregnancy in multiple sclerosis. Using immunoSEQ multiplex PCR, the repertoire was profiled, and TCRdb retains in-frame clones only, with some absent. In the table there are roughly 59,000 clones, roughly 89% of which are singletons. Trimming left V 8 bases short and J 1 base short, with 18 bases between. Germline CDR1 and CDR2: LGHNA and YSLEER. The CDR3 length is 15 residues. The TCR originated in a female donor in good health, enrolled as a control in a pregnancy study. The source was peripheral blood, collected in the third trimester of pregnancy. The rearrangement uses TRBV4-3 and TRBJ2-7, with D tentatively TRBD1 (5 bases). CDR3 sequence (DNA): TGCGCCAGCGCTGTCGGACAATCCTCATCCTACGAGCAGTACTTC. Amino acids: CASAVGQSSSYEQYF.